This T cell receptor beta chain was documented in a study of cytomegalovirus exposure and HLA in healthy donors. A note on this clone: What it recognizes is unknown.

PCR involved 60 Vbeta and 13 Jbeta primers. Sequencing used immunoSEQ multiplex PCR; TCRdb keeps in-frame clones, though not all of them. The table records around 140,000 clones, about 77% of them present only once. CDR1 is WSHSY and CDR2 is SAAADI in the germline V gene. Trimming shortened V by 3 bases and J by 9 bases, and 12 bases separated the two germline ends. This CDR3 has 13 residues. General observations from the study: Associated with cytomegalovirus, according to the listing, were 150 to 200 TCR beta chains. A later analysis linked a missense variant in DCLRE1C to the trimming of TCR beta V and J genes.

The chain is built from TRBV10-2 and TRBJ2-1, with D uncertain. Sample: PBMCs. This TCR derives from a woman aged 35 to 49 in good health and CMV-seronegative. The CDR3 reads CASSELSRREQFF. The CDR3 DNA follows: TGCGCCAGCAGTGAATTGTCTAGACGTGAGCAGTTCTTC.